This T cell receptor (beta chain) is from a study of tumor-infiltrating lymphocytes in primary liver carcinoma. This clonotype was seen only a few times. The tissue used was unsorted bulk material of about 19-33 mg. RNA and DNA were co-extracted from it with the AllPrep DNA/RNA mini kit. Researchers generated TCR beta cDNA from roughly 500 ng of total RNA, relying on a constant-region primer. Employing slightly modified ARM-PCR, three nested multiplex PCR rounds were run, and these gave rise to the TCR beta libraries. TRBV1-TRBV30 forward primers paired with a C-beta reverse primer were used in the first two PCR rounds, which ran about 11 cycles each. TCRdb ran MiXCR on the multiplex PCR reads and lists one entry per CDR3 protein. Of just under 55,000 distinct CDR3 sequences in the sample, about 73% are singletons; the top ten hold less than 30%. The V end was cut by 2 bases, the J end by 3 bases, with 17 bases between. Germline CDR1 and CDR2: SEHNR and FQNEAQ (reference sequence). This CDR3 has 17 residues.

What was sequenced was liver tumor tissue from sampling region 2. Subset in this sample: tumor region T2, inferior pole. The chain links TRBV7-9 to TRBJ2-1; D unresolved. The source is a man in his forties with primary liver carcinoma and hepatitis B virus infection. The CDR3 region has the DNA TGTGCCAGCAGCTTACAATTGGTTGGCGAAAGCTACAATGAGCAGTTCTTC. Translated, it gives CASSLQLVGESYNEQFF.